The T cell receptor beta chain under discussion was sequenced for a study of blood T cells in healthy people across ages. Germline loops: CDR1 MGHRA, CDR2 YSYEKL. The CDR3 contains 16 residues. V lost 1 base and J lost 1, with 14 bases in between. Next came a second PCR, run for 7 to 11 cycles, which used a sample-barcoded 5' primer along with a J-beta primer mix. TCRdb used MiXCR to reprocess the 5' RACE reads, holding one entry per CDR3 protein. Among about 1.7 million distinct CDR3 sequences listed, 28% were seen once. V is TRBV4-1 and J is TRBJ2-7; no clear D. The sample consisted of blood. This clonotype originated in a woman aged 25-40 years in good health. CDR3 region: CASSQALRGSSYEQYF. The CDR3 DNA reads as TGCGCCAGCAGCCAAGCCCTTCGCGGCAGTTCCTACGAGCAGTACTTC.